This T cell receptor (beta chain) was documented in a study of tumor and adjacent non-tumor tissue in lung cancer. On the study more broadly: Each sample yielded approximately 4 million productive TCRbeta reads on average. The study, taken as a whole, reports: Top 100 clones took a larger repertoire share in normal lung.

A modified ARM-PCR protocol with three rounds of nested PCR amplified TCRbeta. From the multiplex PCR reads, TCRdb called clonotypes with MiXCR, one entry per CDR3 protein. The sample shows more than 90,000 distinct CDR3 sequences, approximately 70% of them seen only once. RNA was extracted from bulk tissue without any cell sorting. Newly diagnosed lung cancer patients had thoracic surgery in China, August–November 2014, without prior chemotherapy. With respect to this clonotype: The antigen is unknown. The conserved final phenylalanine or tryptophan is absent from the CDR3, which likely points to a read error.

Trimming pared 5 bases from V and 6 bases from J, leaving 16 bases between. Germline lookup yields CDR1 SGHAT and CDR2 FQNNGV. This CDR3 spans 14 amino acids. The sequence was collected from a man aged 55 to 70 with non-small cell lung cancer. Sequenced input: lung tumor tissue. The chain carries TRBV11-2 and TRBJ2-5; a possible D gene is TRBD2 (6 bases). CDR3 DNA: TGTGCCAGCAGCACCGTGACTAGTGGACAGACCCAGTACTTA. This encodes CASSTVTSGQTQYL.